This entry concerns a single TCR beta chain. The data originate from a study of radiotherapy plus CTLA-4 blockade in lung cancer. This CDR3 comprises 13 residues. Germline CDR1 and CDR2: SGHNT and YYREEE (reference sequence). V was clipped by 4 bases and J by 6 bases, with 13 bases between them. Sequencing was performed with immunoSEQ multiplex PCR; in TCRdb, only in-frame clones are kept and a portion is missing. The table has about 99,000 clones, 88% seen once; the top ten hold 4.9%. The specimen was peripheral blood, collected from a patient treated with radiotherapy plus ipilimumab. This clonotype was obtained from a human donor with non-small cell lung cancer that progressed on radiotherapy plus ipilimumab. The gene calls are TRBV5-4 and TRBJ1-2; perhaps TRBD1 as D (6 bases). CDR3 in DNA: TGTGCCAGCAGCAACCAGGGGATCCATGGCTACACCTTC. Its protein is CASSNQGIHGYTF.